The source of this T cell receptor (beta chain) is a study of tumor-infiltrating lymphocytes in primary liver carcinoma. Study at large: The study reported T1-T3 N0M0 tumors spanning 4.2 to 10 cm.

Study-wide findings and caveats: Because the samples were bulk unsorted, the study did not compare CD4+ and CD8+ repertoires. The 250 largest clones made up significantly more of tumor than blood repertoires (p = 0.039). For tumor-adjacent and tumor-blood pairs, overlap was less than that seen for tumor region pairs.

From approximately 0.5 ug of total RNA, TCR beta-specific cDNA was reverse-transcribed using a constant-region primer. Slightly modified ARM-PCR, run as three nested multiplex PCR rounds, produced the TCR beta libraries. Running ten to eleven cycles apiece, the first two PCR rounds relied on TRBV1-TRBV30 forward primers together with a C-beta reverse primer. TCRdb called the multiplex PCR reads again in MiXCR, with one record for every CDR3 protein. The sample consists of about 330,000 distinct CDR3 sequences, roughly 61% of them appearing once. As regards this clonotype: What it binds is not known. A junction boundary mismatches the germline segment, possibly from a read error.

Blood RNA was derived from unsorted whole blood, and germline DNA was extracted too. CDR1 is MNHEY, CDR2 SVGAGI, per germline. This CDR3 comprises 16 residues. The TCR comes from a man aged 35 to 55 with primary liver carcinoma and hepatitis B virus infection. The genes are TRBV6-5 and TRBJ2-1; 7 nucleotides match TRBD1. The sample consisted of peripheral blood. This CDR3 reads CASRYSRQGPYNEQFF. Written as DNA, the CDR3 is TGTGCCAGCAGATACTCACGACAGGGCCCTTACAATGAGCAGTTCTTC.